This TCR beta chain was sequenced in a study of blood T cell repertoires in COVID-19. Background on the study: Both acute and convalescent COVID-19 samples were obtained from the United States, Italy and Spain. T cells, B-cell-depleted T cells, or PBMCs provided the cDNA or gDNA that served as material.

V was clipped by 6 bases and J by 7 bases; unmatched bases: 7. The CDR3 covers 13 residues. Authors' methods: Using reference gene primer amplification, nucleated cell counts were estimated. Only in-frame clones appear in the TCRdb table, and some are missing; sequencing was by immunoSEQ multiplex PCR. V and J calls and clone size follow that table, whereas D and trimming were derived from the DNA. The sample records tens of thousands of clones, 88% being singletons. The clonotype originates from a woman between 70 and 85 years old with acute or convalescent COVID-19. What was sequenced was peripheral blood. The chain couples TRBV12-3 or TRBV12-4 to TRBJ1-2, with 8 bases lining up with TRBD1. CDR3 nucleotide sequence: TGTGCCAGCAGCCAGACAGGGGATTCTGGCTACACCTTC. Translation: CASSQTGDSGYTF.